This TCR beta chain was sequenced during a study of blood T cell repertoires in COVID-19. The overall study: COVID-19 samples collected from the United States, Italy and Spain covered acute and convalescent phases. Sources were T cells, B-cell-depleted T cells, or PBMCs; the material itself was cDNA or gDNA.

V was cut by 5 bases and J by 6 bases, with 17 bases left in between. The germline V gene encodes CDR1 SNHLY and CDR2 FYNNEI. This CDR3 contains 14 residues. As processed by the authors: Counts of nucleated cells, estimated from reference gene primer amplification, were obtained. Produced via immunoSEQ multiplex PCR; TCRdb's table is partial and in-frame only. The V and J calls and clone size were taken over from that table, and D and trimming were inferred from the DNA. The profile shows just over 250,000 clones, roughly nine tenths of them singletons. The V call is TRBV2, the J call TRBJ2-7; D might be TRBD1 (6 bases). This TCR came from a man aged 40-49 years who had recovered from COVID-19. Specimen: peripheral blood. CDR3 nucleotides: TGTGCCAGCAGTTACAGGGTACGGGGATCCGAGCAGTACTTC. Protein: CASSYRVRGSEQYF. Supplemented by reference TRBV2 and TRBJ2-7, the full variable domain reads EPEVTQTPSHQVTQMGQEVILRCVPISNHLYFYWYRQILGQKVEFLVSFYNNEISEKSEIFDDQFSVERPDGSNFTLKIRSTKLEDSAMYFCASSYRVRGSEQYFGPGTRLTVT.